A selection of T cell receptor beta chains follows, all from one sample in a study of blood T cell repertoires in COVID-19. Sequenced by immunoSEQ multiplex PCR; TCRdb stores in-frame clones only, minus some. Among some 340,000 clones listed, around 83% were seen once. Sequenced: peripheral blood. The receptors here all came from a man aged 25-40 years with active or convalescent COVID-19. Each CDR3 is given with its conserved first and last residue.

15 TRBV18 CASSPERTGVGELFF
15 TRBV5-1 CASSLGSGLSYEQYF
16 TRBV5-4 CASSERGGPDNSPLHF
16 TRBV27 CASTRSSGPSGNEQFF
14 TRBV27 CASSLRGSGNTIYF
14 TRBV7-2 CASSETNSGNTIYF
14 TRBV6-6 CASLASGGSYEQYF
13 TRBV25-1 CASSGGLNTEAFF
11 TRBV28 CASSLGGEQFF
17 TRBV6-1 CASSEFLHLRQGGTIYF
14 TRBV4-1 CASSRSVGIYEQYF
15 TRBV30 CAWSVGGGYLDTQYF
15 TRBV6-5 CASSATNPRSYEQYF
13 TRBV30 CAWRGRVNTEAFF
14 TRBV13 CASSLGGFSTEAFF
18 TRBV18 CASSPPETSGRAGGELFF
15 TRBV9 CASSVESQGLREQYF
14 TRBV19 CASRLLGGRRTGTF
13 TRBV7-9 CASSRDLQETQYF
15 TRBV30 CAWSMDRGRDEKLFF
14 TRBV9 CASSVDGRQETQYF
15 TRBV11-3 CASSLDSGNGDTQYF
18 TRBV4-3 CASSHGGGARGWGYTQYF
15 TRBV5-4 CASSLPQGPTDTQYF
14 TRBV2 CASSEGQGARGYTF
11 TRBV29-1 CSVSPGETQYF
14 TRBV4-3 CASSQGQVGNTIYF
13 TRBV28 CASSFAGAYGYTF
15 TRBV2 CASRRDRTEPDTQYF
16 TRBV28 CASSLNGRGTPDTQYF
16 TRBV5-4 CASSGPQSGSYNEQFF
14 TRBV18 CASSPPVTRKTQYF
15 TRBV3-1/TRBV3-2 CASSQDSGVGETQYF